These T cell receptor beta chains were read from a single sample in a study of shared clonotypes between healthy human individuals. Profiling relied on immunoSEQ multiplex PCR, and the TCRdb table lists in-frame clones only, not all of them. Found here are about half a million clones, 79% of them singletons; the top ten hold 10% to 15%. The sample comprised PBMCs. The source is a woman in her thirties or forties in good health. Some clones in this sample may be carry-over from other donors' samples. The CDR3 runs from the conserved cysteine through the conserved F or W. The D gene is left open where the match is weak. Not every row has a clone size; where given, it reads once, few, many or a size class.

j_call d_call v_call clone_size cdr3_nt cdr3_aa
TRBJ2-3 - TRBV18 - TGTGCCAGCTCACCGGGCACAGATACGCAGTATTTT CASSPGTDTQYF
TRBJ2-7 TRBD1 TRBV28 once TGTGCCAGCAACCCGGGACAGGGCTACGAGCAGTACTTC CASNPGQGYEQYF
TRBJ1-5 TRBD1 TRBV30 - TGTGCCTGGAGTGTTCCCCCCAGGGGGAATCAGCCCCAGCATTTT CAWSVPPRGNQPQHF
TRBJ2-1 - TRBV20-1 - TGCAGTGCTAGCTTCTACAATGAGCAGTTCTTC CSASFYNEQFF
TRBJ1-2 - TRBV7-6 few TGTGCCAGCAGCTTAGCCGGGCAGGGGCCGAGCTACACCTTC CASSLAGQGPSYTF
TRBJ1-1 - TRBV10-3 - TGTGCCATCAGTCAGGGGCCAGCAATGAACACTGAAGCTTTCTTT CAISQGPAMNTEAFF
TRBJ2-1 TRBD1 TRBV28 - TGTGCCAGCAGTTCCCCCGCCGGACAGGCCTGGGGTGAGCAGTTCTTC CASSSPAGQAWGEQFF
TRBJ2-7 - TRBV6-5 few TGTGCCAGCAGCAGACAGGACGAGCAGTACTTC CASSRQDEQYF
TRBJ2-1 - TRBV6-5 once TGTGCCAGCATGGGGGGAAGCTCCTACAATGAGCAGTTCTTC CASMGGSSYNEQFF
TRBJ1-4 TRBD1 TRBV5-1 - TGCGCCAGCAGCATGGGACAGACAGCAACTAATGAAAAACTGTTTTTT CASSMGQTATNEKLFF
TRBJ2-7 TRBD2 TRBV5-4 once TGTGCCAGCAGCTCAGCGGGAAAGTCCTACGAGCAGTACTTC CASSSAGKSYEQYF
TRBJ2-3 - TRBV6-1 - TGTGCCAGCAGTGAAGCTCGGCGAAGTTACCCCACAGATACGCAGTATTTT CASSEARRSYPTDTQYF
TRBJ1-2 TRBD1 TRBV14 - TGTGCCAGCAGCCACCAAAGGGGGACAGGGGGCGGTGGCTACACCTTC CASSHQRGTGGGGYTF
TRBJ1-4 - TRBV15 - TGTGCCACCAGCAGAGACAGGGCCGCTAATGAAAAACTGTTTTTT CATSRDRAANEKLFF
TRBJ1-2 - TRBV4-1 - TGCGCCAGCAGCCAAGATTTGGGCTATGGCTACACCTTC CASSQDLGYGYTF
TRBJ2-2 - TRBV30 - TGTGCCTGGAATTACCCCGGGGACCTCACCGGGGAGCTGTTTTTT CAWNYPGDLTGELFF
TRBJ2-2 TRBD1 TRBV15 - TGTGCCACCAGCAGAGAAGGGGGCTCGGGAGGGGAGCTGTTTTTT CATSREGGSGGELFF
TRBJ2-5 - TRBV15 - TGTGCCACCAGCAGAGATGGGGCGGGGGCAGAGACCCAGTACTTC CATSRDGAGAETQYF
TRBJ2-7 - TRBV10-3 few TGTGCCATCAGTTCTCTCGCCGGGACTGGGACTTACGAGCAGTACTTC CAISSLAGTGTYEQYF